This T cell receptor (beta chain) came from a study of early T cells in non-severe SARS-CoV-2 infection. Study-level background: Investigators sequenced bulk RNA drawn from unsorted whole blood, and chains remained unpaired.

Individually, cDNA molecules had unique molecular identifiers attached to them. One entry per CDR3 protein, called by TCRdb with MiXCR from the 5' RACE reads. The table has tens of thousands of distinct CDR3 sequences, roughly 10% seen once; the top ten hold about 4.4%. Study-wide points: Matches to VDJdb favored anti-spike CD8 responses and missed private and CD4 specificities.

This clonotype has more than one count but fewer than ten. Its antigen remains unidentified. The specimen sequenced was whole blood. The TCR comes from an adult who was a healthcare worker with PCR-confirmed SARS-CoV-2 infection or an uninfected control (not recorded which).

The CDR3 is CASSFVTASYGYTF. The CDR3 nucleotides are TGTGCCAGCAGCTTCGTGACGGCGTCCTATGGCTACACCTTC. The chain couples TRBV7-2 to TRBJ1-2; D is unresolved. Between the trimmed V and J ends, which lost 3 bases and 4 bases, there was a span of 12 bases. The CDR3 is 14 residues long. Germline V CDR1 and CDR2: SGHTA, FQGNSA. Supplemented by reference TRBV7-2 and TRBJ1-2, the full variable domain reads GAGVSQSPSNKVTEKGKDVELRCDPISGHTALYWYRQSLGQGLEFLIYFQGNSAPDKSGLPSDRFSAERTGGSVSTLTIQRTQQEDSAVYLCASSFVTASYGYTFGSGTRLTVV.